This passage covers 6 T cell receptor beta chains from one sample sequenced in a study of blood T cell repertoires in COVID-19. Using immunoSEQ multiplex PCR, the repertoire was profiled, and TCRdb retains in-frame clones only, with some absent. The top ten clones hold about 1.8% of a sample with 350,000 to 450,000 clones, about nine tenths of them seen once. The sequenced sample was PBMCs or T cells enriched from blood (not recorded which). The receptors derive from a woman aged 25-40 years who had recovered from COVID-19.

The rearrangement links TRBV5-4 to TRBJ1-4; 8 positions agree with TRBD1. CDR1 SGHNT and CDR2 YYREEE come from the germline V gene (reference sequence). This CDR3 region has 18 residues. Trimming cost V 0 bases and J 1 base; bases outside gene matches: 8. CDR3 coding DNA: TGTGCCAGCAGCTTGGGCCCCCCCGACAGGGGAACTAATGAAAAACTGTTTTTT. As protein: CASSLGPPDRGTNEKLFF. Drawing the rest from reference TRBV5-4 and TRBJ1-4, the complete variable domain is ETGVTQSPTHLIKTRGQQVTLRCSSQSGHNTVSWYQQALGQGPQFIFQYYREEENGRGNFPPRFSGLQFPNYSSELNVNALELDDSALYLCASSLGPPDRGTNEKLFFGSGTQLSVL.

This clone was observed once. V gene TRBV24-1 combines with J gene TRBJ2-1; 7 nucleotides agree with TRBD2. Trimming cost V 3 bases and J 5 bases; bases outside gene matches: 9. CDR1 and CDR2 from the germline V gene are KGHDR and SFDVKD. The CDR3 contains 16 residues. The CDR3 region is CATSDHERDLNNEQFF. CDR3 nucleotide sequence: TGTGCCACCAGTGATCACGAGCGGGATCTAAACAATGAGCAGTTCTTC.

In DNA form, the CDR3 reads TGTGCCAGCAGCTTAGTATCGGGAGCCGGCGGGGAGACCCAGTACTTC. As protein: CASSLVSGAGGETQYF. The chain couples TRBV11-2 to TRBJ2-5, with D possibly being TRBD2 (6 bases). Germline CDR1 SGHAT, CDR2 FQNNGV. Trimming pared 1 base from V and 5 bases from J, leaving 17 bases between. There are 16 residues in the CDR3.

This rearrangement joins TRBV7-6 to TRBJ1-3; 9 nucleotides agree with TRBD1. V lost 5 bases and J lost 7; bases outside the gene matches: 9. The CDR3 loop spans 15 amino acids. In germline, CDR1 is SGHVS, CDR2 FNYEAQ. This CDR3 reads CASSQRGGQGNTIYF. Written as DNA, the CDR3 is TGTGCCAGCAGCCAGAGGGGAGGACAGGGGAACACCATATATTTT. The whole variable domain, filled in from reference TRBV7-6 and TRBJ1-3, reads GAGVSQSPRYKVTKRGQDVALRCDPISGHVSLYWYRQALGQGPEFLTYFNYEAQQDKSGLPNDRFSAERPEGSISTLTIQRTEQRDSAMYRCASSQRGGQGNTIYFGEGSWLTVV.

The V gene is TRBV9, the J gene TRBJ1-1; 10 bases match TRBD1. With V trimmed by 0 bases and J by 5 bases, 4 bases remained unmatched. CDR1 is SGDLS, CDR2 YYNGEE, per germline. This CDR3 spans 15 amino acids. In DNA, the CDR3 is TGTGCCAGCAGCGTAGTCGACAGGGGGCTTACTGAAGCTTTCTTT. Protein product: CASSVVDRGLTEAFF. Full variable domain (rest looked up from reference TRBV9 and TRBJ1-1): DSGVTQTPKHLITATGQRVTLRCSPRSGDLSVYWYQQSLDQGLQFLIQYYNGEERAKGNILERFSAQQFPDLHSELNLSSLELGDSALYFCASSVVDRGLTEAFFGQGTRLTVV.

This clone was seen a few times. V usage is TRBV19 and J usage is TRBJ1-3; no clear D. Deletions cut 6 bases from V and 0 bases from J, with 15 bases between. Germline-derived CDR1 and CDR2 are LNHDA and SQIVND (reference sequence). This CDR3 contains 16 residues. CDR3 sequence reads: CASRVAGDISGNTIYF. CDR3 nucleotides: TGTGCCAGTAGGGTGGCAGGCGATATCTCTGGAAACACCATATATTTT.